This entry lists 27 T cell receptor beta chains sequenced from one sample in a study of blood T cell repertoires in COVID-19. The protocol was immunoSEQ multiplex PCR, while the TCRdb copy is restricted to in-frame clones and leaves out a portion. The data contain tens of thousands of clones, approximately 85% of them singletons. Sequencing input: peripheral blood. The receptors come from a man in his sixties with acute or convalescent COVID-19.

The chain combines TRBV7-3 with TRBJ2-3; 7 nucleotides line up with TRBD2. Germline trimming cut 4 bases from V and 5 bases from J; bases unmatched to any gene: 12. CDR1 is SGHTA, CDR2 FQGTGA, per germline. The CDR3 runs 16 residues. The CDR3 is CASSSQAGPSGDTQYF. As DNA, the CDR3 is TGTGCCAGCAGCTCTCAAGCGGGACCCTCGGGAGATACGCAGTATTTT.

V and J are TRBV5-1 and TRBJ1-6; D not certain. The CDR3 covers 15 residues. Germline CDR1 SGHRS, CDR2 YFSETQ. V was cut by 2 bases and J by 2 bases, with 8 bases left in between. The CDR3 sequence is CASSLEETYNSPLHF. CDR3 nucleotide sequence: TGCGCCAGCAGCTTAGAAGAGACCTATAATTCACCCCTCCACTTT. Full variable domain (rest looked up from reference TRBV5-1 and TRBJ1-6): KAGVTQTPRYLIKTRGQQVTLSCSPISGHRSVSWYQQTPGQGLQFLFEYFSETQRNKGNFPGRFSGRQFSNSRSEMNVSTLELGDSALYLCASSLEETYNSPLHFGNGTRLTVT.

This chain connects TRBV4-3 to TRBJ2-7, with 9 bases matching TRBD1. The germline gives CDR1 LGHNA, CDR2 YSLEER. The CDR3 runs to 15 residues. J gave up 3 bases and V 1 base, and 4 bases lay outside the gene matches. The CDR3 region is CASSQVEDRGYEQYF. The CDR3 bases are TGCGCCAGCAGCCAAGTAGAGGACAGGGGCTACGAGCAGTACTTC.

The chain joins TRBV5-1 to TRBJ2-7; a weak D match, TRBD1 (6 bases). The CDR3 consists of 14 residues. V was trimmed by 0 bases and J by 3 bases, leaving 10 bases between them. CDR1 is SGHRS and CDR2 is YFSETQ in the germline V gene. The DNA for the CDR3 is TGCGCCAGCAGCTTGGACAGGGAGTACTACGAGCAGTACTTC. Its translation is CASSLDREYYEQYF.

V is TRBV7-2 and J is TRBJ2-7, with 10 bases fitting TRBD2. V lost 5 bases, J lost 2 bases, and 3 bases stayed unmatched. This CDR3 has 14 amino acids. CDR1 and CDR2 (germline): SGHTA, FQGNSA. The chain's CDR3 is CASSPLAGTYEQYF. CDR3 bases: TGTGCCAGCAGCCCACTAGCGGGGACCTACGAGCAGTACTTC.

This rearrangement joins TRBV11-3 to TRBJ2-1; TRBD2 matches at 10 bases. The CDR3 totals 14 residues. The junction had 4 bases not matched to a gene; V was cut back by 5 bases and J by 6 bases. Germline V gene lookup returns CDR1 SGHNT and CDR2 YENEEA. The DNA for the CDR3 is TGTGCCAGCAGCGCAGCGGGAGGGTTCAATGAGCAGTTCTTC. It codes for CASSAAGGFNEQFF.

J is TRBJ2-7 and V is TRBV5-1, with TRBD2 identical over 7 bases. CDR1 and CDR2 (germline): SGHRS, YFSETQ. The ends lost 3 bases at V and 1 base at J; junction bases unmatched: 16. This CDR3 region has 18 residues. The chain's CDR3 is CASSSTPVGGSTSYEQYF. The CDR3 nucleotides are TGCGCCAGCAGCTCGACACCAGTGGGCGGGAGTACATCCTACGAGCAGTACTTC.

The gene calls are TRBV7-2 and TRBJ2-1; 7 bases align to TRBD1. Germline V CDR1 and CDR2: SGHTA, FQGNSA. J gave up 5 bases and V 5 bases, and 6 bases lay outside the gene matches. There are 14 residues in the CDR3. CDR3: CASSNGQVHNEQFF. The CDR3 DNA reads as TGTGCCAGCAGCAACGGACAGGTACACAATGAGCAGTTCTTC.

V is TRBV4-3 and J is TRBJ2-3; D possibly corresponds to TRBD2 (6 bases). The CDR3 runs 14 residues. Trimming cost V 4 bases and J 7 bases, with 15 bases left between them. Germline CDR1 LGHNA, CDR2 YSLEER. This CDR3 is CASSRDSRENTQYF. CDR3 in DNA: TGCGCCAGCAGCCGGGACTCACGAGAGAATACGCAGTATTTT.

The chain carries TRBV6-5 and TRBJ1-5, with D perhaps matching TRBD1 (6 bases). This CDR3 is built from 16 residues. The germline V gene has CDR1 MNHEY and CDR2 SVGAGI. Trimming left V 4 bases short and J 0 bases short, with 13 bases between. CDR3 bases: TGTGCCAGCAGTTCCCCGGGGGGGGCTAGCAATCAGCCCCAGCATTTT. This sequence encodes CASSSPGGASNQPQHF.

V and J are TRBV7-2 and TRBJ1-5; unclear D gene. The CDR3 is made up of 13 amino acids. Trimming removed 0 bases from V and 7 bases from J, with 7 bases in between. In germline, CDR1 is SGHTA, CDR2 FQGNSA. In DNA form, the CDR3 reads TGTGCCAGCAGCTTAGCTCGTTTACAGCCCCAGCATTTT. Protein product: CASSLARLQPQHF.

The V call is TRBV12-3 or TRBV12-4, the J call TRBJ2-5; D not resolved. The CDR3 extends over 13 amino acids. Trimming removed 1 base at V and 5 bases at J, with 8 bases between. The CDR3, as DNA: TGTGCCAGCAGTTTAGGGGCCCGGGAGACCCAGTACTTC. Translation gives CASSLGARETQYF.

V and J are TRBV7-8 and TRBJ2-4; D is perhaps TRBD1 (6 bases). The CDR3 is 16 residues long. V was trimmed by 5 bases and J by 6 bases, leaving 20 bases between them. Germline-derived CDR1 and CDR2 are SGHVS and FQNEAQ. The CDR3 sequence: CASSPVRGFGLNIQYF. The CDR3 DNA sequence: TGTGCCAGCAGCCCGGTTAGGGGGTTCGGTTTAAACATTCAGTACTTC.

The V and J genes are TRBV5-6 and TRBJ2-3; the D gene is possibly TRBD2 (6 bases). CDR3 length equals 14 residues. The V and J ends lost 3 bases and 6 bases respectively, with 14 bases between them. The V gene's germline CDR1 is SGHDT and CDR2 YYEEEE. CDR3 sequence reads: CASSSILAPDTQYF. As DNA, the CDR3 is TGTGCCAGCAGCTCCATACTAGCCCCGGATACGCAGTATTTT.

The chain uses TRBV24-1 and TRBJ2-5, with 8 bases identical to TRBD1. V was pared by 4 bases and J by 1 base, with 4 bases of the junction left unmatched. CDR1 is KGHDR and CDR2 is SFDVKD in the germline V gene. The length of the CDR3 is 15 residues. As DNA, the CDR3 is TGTGCCACCAGTGAACCCGGGACAGGCCAAGAGACCCAGTACTTC. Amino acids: CATSEPGTGQETQYF.

CDR3 loop: CASSPGVSETQYF. CDR3 DNA: TGTGCCAGCTCACCCGGGGTCTCGGAGACCCAGTACTTC. This chain joins TRBV18 and TRBJ2-5; a possible D gene is TRBD2 (5 bases). The CDR3 loop spans 13 amino acids. Per germline, CDR1 KGHSH and CDR2 LQKENI. With 3 bases removed from V and 5 bases from J, the gap between germline ends came to 10 bases.

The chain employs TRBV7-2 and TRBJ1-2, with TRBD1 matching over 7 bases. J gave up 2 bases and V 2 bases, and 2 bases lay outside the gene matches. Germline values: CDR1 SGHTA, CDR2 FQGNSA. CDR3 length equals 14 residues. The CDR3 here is CASSLRGQNYGYTF. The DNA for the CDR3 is TGTGCCAGCAGCTTAAGGGGACAGAACTATGGCTACACCTTC.

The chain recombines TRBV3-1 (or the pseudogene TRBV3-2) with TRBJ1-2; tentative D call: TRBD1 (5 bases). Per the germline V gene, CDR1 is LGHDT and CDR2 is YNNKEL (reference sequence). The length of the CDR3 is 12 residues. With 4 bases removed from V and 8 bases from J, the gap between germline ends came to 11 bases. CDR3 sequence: CASSPGLVGYTF. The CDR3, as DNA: TGTGCCAGCAGCCCAGGGTTAGTAGGCTACACCTTC.

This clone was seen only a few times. The CDR3, as DNA: TGTGCCAGCAGCCTGGGACTAGTTTATGCAGATACGCAGTATTTT. It is translated as CASSLGLVYADTQYF. This rearrangement joins TRBV3-1 (or the pseudogene TRBV3-2) to TRBJ2-3; TRBD2 agrees at 8 bases. Germline V gene lookup returns CDR1 LGHDT and CDR2 YNNKEL (reference sequence). With 4 bases clipped from V and 4 bases from J, the junction kept 7 bases outside the gene matches. The CDR3 contains 15 residues.

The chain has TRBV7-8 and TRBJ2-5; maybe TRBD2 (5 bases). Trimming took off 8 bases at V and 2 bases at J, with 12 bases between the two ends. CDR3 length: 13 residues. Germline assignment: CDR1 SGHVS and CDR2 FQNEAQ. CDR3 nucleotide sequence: TGTGCCAGCTCGGTGAGAGGGCAAGAGACCCAGTACTTC. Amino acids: CASSVRGQETQYF.

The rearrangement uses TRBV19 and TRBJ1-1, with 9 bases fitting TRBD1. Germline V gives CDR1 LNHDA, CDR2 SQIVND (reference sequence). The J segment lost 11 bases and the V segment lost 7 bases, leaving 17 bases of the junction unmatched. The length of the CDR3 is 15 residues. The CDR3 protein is CASTVTGTGWWRAFF. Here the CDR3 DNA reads TGTGCCAGTACCGTGACCGGGACAGGGTGGTGGAGGGCTTTCTTT.

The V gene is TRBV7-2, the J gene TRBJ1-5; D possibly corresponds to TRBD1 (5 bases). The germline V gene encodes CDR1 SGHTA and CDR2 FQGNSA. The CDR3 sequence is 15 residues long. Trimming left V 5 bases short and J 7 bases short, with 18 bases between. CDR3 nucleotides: TGTGCCAGCAGCCACGGGACTACGACACGGCAGCCCCAGCATTTT. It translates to CASSHGTTTRQPQHF.

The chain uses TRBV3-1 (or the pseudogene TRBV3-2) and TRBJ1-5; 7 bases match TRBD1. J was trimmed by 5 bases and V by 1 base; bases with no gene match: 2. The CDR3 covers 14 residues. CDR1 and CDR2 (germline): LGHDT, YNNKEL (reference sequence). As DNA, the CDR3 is TGTGCCAGCAGCCAAGGGGACAGTTATCAGCCCCAGCATTTT. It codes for CASSQGDSYQPQHF.

The CDR3 loop reads CASRTTEPTIYF. CDR3 DNA: TGTGCCAGCAGGACGACAGAGCCCACCATATATTTT. The chain links TRBV12-3 or TRBV12-4 to TRBJ1-3; tentative D call: TRBD1 (5 bases). The CDR3 sequence is 12 residues long. Trimming pared 6 bases from V and 9 bases from J, leaving 12 bases between.

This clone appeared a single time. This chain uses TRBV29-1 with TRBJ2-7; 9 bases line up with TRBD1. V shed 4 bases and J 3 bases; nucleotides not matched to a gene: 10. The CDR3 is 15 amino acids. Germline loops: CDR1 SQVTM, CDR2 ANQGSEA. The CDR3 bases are TGCAGCGTTGGTGCCCGGACAGGGGAACGCTACGAGCAGTACTTC. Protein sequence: CSVGARTGERYEQYF.

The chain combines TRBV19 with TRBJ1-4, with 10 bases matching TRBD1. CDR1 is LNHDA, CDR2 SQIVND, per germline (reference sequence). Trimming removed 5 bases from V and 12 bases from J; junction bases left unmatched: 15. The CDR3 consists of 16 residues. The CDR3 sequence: CASSARDRGPRLELFF. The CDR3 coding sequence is TGTGCCAGTAGTGCCCGGGACAGGGGCCCGAGGCTGGAACTGTTTTTT.

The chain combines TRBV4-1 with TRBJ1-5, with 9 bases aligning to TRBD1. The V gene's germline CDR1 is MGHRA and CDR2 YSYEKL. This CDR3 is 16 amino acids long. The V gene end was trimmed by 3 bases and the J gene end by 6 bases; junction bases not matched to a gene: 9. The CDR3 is CASSQDRDRVTQPQHF. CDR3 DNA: TGCGCCAGCAGCCAGGACCGGGACAGGGTAACTCAGCCCCAGCATTTT.